This entry lists 2 T cell receptor beta chains sequenced from one sample in a study of regulatory T cells in long-lasting Graves disease. Construction of TCR beta libraries relied on iRepertoire HTBI primers and on Arm-PCR targeting CDR3 regions. TCRdb independently ran MiXCR on the multiplex PCR reads; one entry per CDR3 protein. The sample lists over 200,000 distinct CDR3 sequences, 15% to 20% occurring once. This sample's time point: newly diagnosed GD, antithyroid drugs for less than 3 months. PBMC-derived RNA was used for the TCR library. Specimen: peripheral blood mononuclear cells (PBMCs), collected at new diagnosis, from a patient treated with antithyroid drugs. These receptors were taken from a female donor with Graves disease.

This clonotype has a count of ten or more. The V gene is TRBV11-3, the J gene TRBJ2-3; the D call may be TRBD1 or TRBD2 (6 bases each). The germline CDR1 and CDR2 sequences are SGHNT and YENEEA. Trimming removed 6 bases from V and 4 bases from J, with 17 bases in between. CDR3 size: 15 residues. The CDR3 reads CASRGGAGEADTQYF. CDR3 nucleotide sequence: TGTGCCAGCAGAGGAGGGGCAGGGGAGGCAGATACGCAGTATTTT.

A note on this clonotype: With only one base between it and a far larger clone, this is likely a read error. V usage is TRBV9 and J usage is TRBJ2-1; 13 bases match TRBD2. The CDR3 runs to 17 residues. Germline CDR1 SGDLS, CDR2 YYNGEE. The trim removed 4 bases at V and 8 bases at J, leaving 12 bases unmatched. CDR3 in DNA: TGTGCCAGCAGCTTAAGGTCAGAAGGACTAGCGGGGGATGAGCAGTTCTTC. Amino acids: CASSLRSEGLAGDEQFF.